A selection of T cell receptor beta chains follows, all from one sample in a study of blood T cell repertoires in COVID-19. Some clones are missing from TCRdb's copy, which holds only in-frame ones; the method was immunoSEQ multiplex PCR. The repertoire consists of 300,000 to 350,000 clones, with 90% occurring once and the leading ten covering approximately 6.8%. What was sequenced was peripheral blood. These receptors all come from a woman in her thirties with COVID-19, enrolled during active disease. The CDR3 runs from the conserved cysteine through the conserved F or W. Fields, in order: D gene, J gene, V gene, clone size, CDR3 protein, CDR3 DNA. A D gene is named only where the DNA matches it firmly. Size is omitted from some rows. Given values are once, few, many or a class for expanded clones.

NA,TRBJ1-2,TRBV15,NA,CATSLEKRVYGYTF,TGTGCCACCAGCTTGGAGAAGAGGGTCTATGGCTACACCTTC
TRBD1,TRBJ1-1,TRBV7-3,NA,CASSWGTGEAFF,TGTGCCAGCAGTTGGGGGACAGGTGAAGCTTTCTTT
TRBD2,TRBJ2-5,TRBV3-1/TRBV3-2,few,CASRSTSGSRVETQYF,TGTGCCAGCAGATCGACTAGCGGGAGTAGGGTTGAGACCCAGTACTTC
NA,TRBJ1-5,TRBV11-2,NA,CASSLDRIPDQPQHF,TGTGCCAGCAGTCTAGACAGAATTCCCGATCAGCCCCAGCATTTT
NA,TRBJ1-4,TRBV28,few,CASSLGALQNEKLFF,TGTGCCAGCAGTTTAGGGGCCCTTCAGAATGAAAAACTGTTTTTT
NA,TRBJ2-1,TRBV29-1,NA,CSVGRGTDPGEQFF,TGCAGCGTTGGGCGAGGGACTGACCCGGGTGAGCAGTTCTTC
TRBD2,TRBJ2-7,TRBV29-1,NA,CSVDLAGASEQYF,TGCAGCGTTGATCTAGCGGGGGCTTCCGAGCAGTACTTC
NA,TRBJ2-7,TRBV5-4,NA,CASSLGAYEQYF,TGTGCCAGCAGCTTGGGAGCCTACGAGCAGTACTTC
TRBD1,TRBJ2-3,TRBV24-1,NA,CATSAQGVTQYF,TGTGCCACCAGTGCCCAGGGGGTTACGCAGTATTTT
NA,TRBJ2-1,TRBV21-1,NA,CASSKRGSGSILGNEQFF,TGTGCCAGCAGCAAGCGTGGTAGCGGGAGCATCCTAGGGAATGAGCAGTTCTTC
TRBD1,TRBJ2-7,TRBV7-3,NA,CASSLVPGQGSLSYEQYF,TGTGCCAGCAGCTTAGTACCGGGACAGGGGTCTCTTTCCTACGAGCAGTACTTC
TRBD1,TRBJ2-5,TRBV7-6,NA,CASSPDSDRGETQYF,TGTGCCAGCAGCCCGGACAGCGACAGGGGGGAGACCCAGTACTTC
TRBD2,TRBJ2-1,TRBV19,NA,CASSIAGLAGGYNEQFF,TGTGCCAGTAGTATAGCTGGACTAGCGGGGGGCTACAATGAGCAGTTCTTC
NA,TRBJ1-5,TRBV30,NA,CAWSGPREGPQHF,TGTGCCTGGAGTGGCCCTCGGGAAGGGCCCCAGCATTTT
TRBD1,TRBJ1-2,TRBV27,NA,CASKQGSGQNYGYTF,TGTGCCAGCAAGCAAGGTTCGGGACAGAACTATGGCTACACCTTC
NA,TRBJ1-2,TRBV5-6,NA,CASSLNRRHYGYTF,TGTGCCAGCAGCTTGAATCGGCGGCACTATGGCTACACCTTC
NA,TRBJ1-5,TRBV2,NA,CASTPGRDYQPQHF,TGTGCCAGCACCCCGGGGAGGGACTATCAGCCCCAGCATTTT
NA,TRBJ2-7,TRBV19,NA,CASSTQTGEGLEQYF,TGTGCCAGTAGTACTCAGACAGGGGAGGGGCTCGAGCAGTACTTC
NA,TRBJ1-4,TRBV6-5,NA,CATSYRWTPNEKLFF,TGTGCCACCTCCTACCGGTGGACTCCTAATGAAAAACTGTTTTTT
NA,TRBJ2-3,TRBV18,NA,CASSPRGRLNTDTQYF,TGTGCCAGCTCACCAAGAGGTCGACTTAACACAGATACGCAGTATTTT
TRBD2,TRBJ2-5,TRBV24-1,NA,CATSASTAGEGETQYF,TGTGCCACCAGTGCCTCAACGGCGGGAGAGGGTGAGACCCAGTACTTC
TRBD1,TRBJ1-3,TRBV18,NA,CASSPQGQVAGNTIYF,TGTGCCAGCTCACCACAAGGACAGGTAGCCGGAAACACCATATATTTT
TRBD1,TRBJ1-5,TRBV2,NA,CASSAGQGGESNQPQHF,TGTGCCAGCAGTGCGGGACAGGGCGGTGAAAGCAATCAGCCCCAGCATTTT
NA,TRBJ1-5,TRBV6-4,NA,CASSPRGGNQPQHF,TGTGCCAGCAGTCCCAGGGGAGGCAATCAGCCCCAGCATTTT
NA,TRBJ1-5,TRBV18,once,CASSPTRAGNQPQHF,TGTGCCAGCTCACCAACCAGGGCGGGCAATCAGCCCCAGCATTTT
NA,TRBJ2-5,TRBV24-1,once,CATSRGTGNAETQYF,TGTGCCACCAGTAGGGGGACGGGCAACGCAGAGACCCAGTACTTC
NA,TRBJ2-3,TRBV7-9,NA,CASSLRYRTDTQYF,TGTGCCAGCAGCTTGAGGTACCGCACAGATACGCAGTATTTT
NA,TRBJ1-5,TRBV18,NA,CASSPQQSNQPQHF,TGTGCCAGCTCACCACAACAAAGCAATCAGCCCCAGCATTTT
TRBD2,TRBJ2-3,TRBV7-3,NA,CASSQASGSADTQYF,TGTGCCAGCAGCCAAGCGAGCGGGAGTGCAGATACGCAGTATTTT
TRBD2,TRBJ2-7,TRBV9,once,CASSFRLAGVYEQYF,TGTGCCAGCAGCTTCCGACTAGCGGGAGTGTATGAGCAGTACTTC
TRBD1,TRBJ2-7,TRBV18,NA,CASSPRDRGKYEQYF,TGTGCCAGCTCACCACGTGACAGGGGGAAATACGAGCAGTACTTC
NA,TRBJ1-1,TRBV19,NA,CASAQDRWGTEAFF,TGTGCCAGTGCCCAAGACAGGTGGGGGACTGAAGCTTTCTTT
TRBD2,TRBJ2-3,TRBV19,NA,CASRSGRASSADTQYF,TGTGCCAGTCGCAGCGGGAGGGCCAGTTCGGCAGATACGCAGTATTTT
NA,TRBJ2-7,TRBV10-3,NA,CAISGSSYEQYF,TGTGCCATTAGCGGTAGCTCCTACGAGCAGTACTTC
TRBD1,TRBJ1-5,TRBV28,once,CASSSGTGALNQPQHF,TGTGCCAGCAGCTCCGGGACAGGGGCTCTCAATCAGCCCCAGCATTTT
NA,TRBJ2-3,TRBV19,once,CASSIAPGADTQYF,TGTGCCAGTAGTATAGCGCCGGGGGCAGATACGCAGTATTTT
NA,TRBJ1-1,TRBV20-1,NA,CSCRRNTEAFF,TGCAGCTGCAGGCGGAACACTGAAGCTTTCTTT
TRBD2,TRBJ2-5,TRBV6-1,NA,CASSERDYHPTQETQYF,TGTGCCAGCAGTGAACGGGACTACCACCCGACCCAAGAGACCCAGTACTTC
NA,TRBJ1-3,TRBV6-1,NA,CASSEWRISGNTIYF,TGTGCCAGCAGTGAATGGCGGATCTCTGGAAACACCATATATTTT
NA,TRBJ2-3,TRBV28,NA,CASSFLKTGVDTQYF,TGTGCCAGCAGTTTCCTTAAGACGGGAGTGGATACGCAGTATTTT
NA,TRBJ1-3,TRBV11-2,NA,CASSFPSRGNTIYF,TGTGCCAGCAGCTTCCCCTCTAGAGGAAACACCATATATTTT
TRBD2,TRBJ2-5,TRBV7-9,NA,CASSLEGLLETQYF,TGTGCCAGCAGCTTAGAGGGACTATTAGAGACCCAGTACTTC
TRBD2,TRBJ2-3,TRBV6-5,NA,CASSTPGGRGDTQYF,TGTGCCAGCAGTACCCCGGGGGGGCGCGGAGATACGCAGTATTTT
TRBD1,TRBJ1-1,TRBV10-3,NA,CAISERTGGNTEAFF,TGTGCCATCAGTGAGCGGACAGGGGGGAACACTGAAGCTTTCTTT
NA,TRBJ1-4,TRBV18,few,CASSLAGTSNEKLFF,TGTGCCAGCTCACTAGCCGGGACATCTAATGAAAAACTGTTTTTT
TRBD1,TRBJ2-7,TRBV6-6,NA,CASRRQGPYEQYF,TGTGCCAGCAGGAGACAGGGTCCCTACGAGCAGTACTTC
NA,TRBJ2-7,TRBV6-5,NA,CASSAWTPEQYF,TGTGCCAGCAGCGCTTGGACACCAGAGCAGTACTTC
TRBD1,TRBJ2-2,TRBV9,once,CASSPRTGKAGELFF,TGTGCCAGCAGCCCCAGGACAGGGAAGGCCGGGGAGCTGTTTTTT
TRBD2,TRBJ2-7,TRBV6-5,NA,CASSRGRGGAEQYF,TGTGCCAGCAGCCGGGGGCGGGGGGGCGCCGAGCAGTACTTC
NA,TRBJ1-5,TRBV7-9,NA,CASSTRGGGQPQHF,TGTGCCAGCAGCACCCGGGGGGGAGGTCAGCCCCAGCATTTT
NA,TRBJ2-7,TRBV19,NA,CASTSGSGAYEQYF,TGTGCCAGTACCTCCGGGTCTGGTGCCTACGAGCAGTACTTC
NA,TRBJ2-2,TRBV5-4,NA,CASSPRSTGELFF,TGTGCCAGCAGTCCACGGAGCACCGGGGAGCTGTTTTTT
NA,TRBJ1-5,TRBV2,NA,CASSSNQPQHF,TGTGCCAGCAGCTCGAATCAGCCCCAGCATTTT
TRBD2,TRBJ2-7,TRBV7-2,NA,CASSRTSGEQYF,TGTGCCAGCAGTAGGACTAGCGGAGAGCAGTACTTC
TRBD2,TRBJ2-1,TRBV5-4,NA,CASSLAQSSGGYNEQFF,TGTGCCAGCAGCTTGGCCCAATCGAGCGGGGGCTACAATGAGCAGTTCTTC
NA,TRBJ1-2,TRBV5-4,NA,CASSPDSNYGYTF,TGTGCCAGCAGCCCGGACTCTAACTATGGCTACACCTTC
TRBD2,TRBJ2-1,TRBV2,NA,CASRGLAGAYNEQFF,TGTGCCAGCAGGGGACTAGCGGGAGCGTACAATGAGCAGTTCTTC
TRBD2,TRBJ2-2,TRBV19,NA,CASSLLAGGGTGELFF,TGTGCCAGTAGTCTACTAGCGGGAGGGGGCACCGGGGAGCTGTTTTTT
NA,TRBJ2-7,TRBV5-1,NA,CASSLKGAYEQYF,TGCGCCAGCAGCTTGAAGGGGGCCTACGAGCAGTACTTC